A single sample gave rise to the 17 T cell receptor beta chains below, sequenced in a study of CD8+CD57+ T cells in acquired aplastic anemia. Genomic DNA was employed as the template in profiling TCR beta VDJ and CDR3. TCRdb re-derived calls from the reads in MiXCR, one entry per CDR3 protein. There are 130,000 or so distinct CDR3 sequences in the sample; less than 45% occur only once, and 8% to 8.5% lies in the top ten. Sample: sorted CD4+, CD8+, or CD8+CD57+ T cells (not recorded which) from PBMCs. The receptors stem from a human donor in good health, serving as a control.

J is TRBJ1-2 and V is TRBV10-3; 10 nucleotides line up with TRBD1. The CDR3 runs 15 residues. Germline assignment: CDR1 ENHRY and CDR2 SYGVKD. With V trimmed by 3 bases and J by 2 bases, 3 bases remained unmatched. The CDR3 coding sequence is TGTGCCATCAGTGAAGACAGGGGGCCCAACTATGGCTACACCTTC. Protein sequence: CAISEDRGPNYGYTF.

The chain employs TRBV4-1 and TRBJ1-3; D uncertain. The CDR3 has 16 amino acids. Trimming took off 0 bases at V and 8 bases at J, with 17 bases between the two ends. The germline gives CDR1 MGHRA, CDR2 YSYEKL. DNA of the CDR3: TGCGCCAGCAGCCAAGAAGACTCGGGGTTCGGAGACACCATATATTTT. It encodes CASSQEDSGFGDTIYF.

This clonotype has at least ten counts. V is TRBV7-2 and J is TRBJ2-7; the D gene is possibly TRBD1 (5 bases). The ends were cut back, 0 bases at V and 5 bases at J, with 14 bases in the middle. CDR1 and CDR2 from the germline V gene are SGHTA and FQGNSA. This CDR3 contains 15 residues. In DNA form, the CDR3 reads TGTGCCAGCAGCTTAGCGTCAGGGTACTGGAACGAGCAGTACTTC. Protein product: CASSLASGYWNEQYF.

CDR3 region: CASIGGEADTQYF. CDR3 nucleotide sequence: TGTGCCAGCATTGGGGGGGAGGCAGATACGCAGTATTTT. The V call is TRBV2, the J call TRBJ2-3, with 7 bases identical to TRBD2. This CDR3 spans 13 amino acids. The junction had 5 bases not matched to a gene; V was cut back by 7 bases and J by 4 bases. CDR1 and CDR2 from the germline V gene are SNHLY and FYNNEI.

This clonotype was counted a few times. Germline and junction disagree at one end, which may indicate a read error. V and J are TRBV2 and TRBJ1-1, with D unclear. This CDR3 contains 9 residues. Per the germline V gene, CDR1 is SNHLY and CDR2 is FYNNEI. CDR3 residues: CASSGGTAF. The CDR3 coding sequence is TGTGCCAGCAGTGGGGGTACAGCGTTT. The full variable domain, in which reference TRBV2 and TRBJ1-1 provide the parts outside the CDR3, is EPEVTQTPSHQVTQMGQEVILRCVPISNHLYFYWYRQILGQKVEFLVSFYNNEISEKSEIFDDQFSVERPDGSNFTLKIRSTKLEDSAMYFCASSGGTAFGQGTRLTVV.

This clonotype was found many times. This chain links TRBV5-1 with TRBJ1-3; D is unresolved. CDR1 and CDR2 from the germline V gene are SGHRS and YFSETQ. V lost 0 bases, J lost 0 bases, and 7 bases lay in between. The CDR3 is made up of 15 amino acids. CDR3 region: CASSLDGSSGNTIYF. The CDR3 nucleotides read TGCGCCAGCAGCTTGGACGGAAGCTCTGGAAACACCATATATTTT.

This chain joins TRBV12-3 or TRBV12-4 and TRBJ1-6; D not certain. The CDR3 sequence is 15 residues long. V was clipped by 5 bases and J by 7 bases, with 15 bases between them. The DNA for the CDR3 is TGTGCCAGCAGTCCGTCCAGACTGGGGAATTCACCCCTCCACTTT. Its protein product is CASSPSRLGNSPLHF.

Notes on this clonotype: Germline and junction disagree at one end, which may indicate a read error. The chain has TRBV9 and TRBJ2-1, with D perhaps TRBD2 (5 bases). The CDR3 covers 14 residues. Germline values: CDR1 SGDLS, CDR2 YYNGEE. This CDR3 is CAGSARLTNNEQFF. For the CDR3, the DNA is TGTGCCGGCAGCGCTCGACTAACAAACAATGAGCAGTTCTTC.

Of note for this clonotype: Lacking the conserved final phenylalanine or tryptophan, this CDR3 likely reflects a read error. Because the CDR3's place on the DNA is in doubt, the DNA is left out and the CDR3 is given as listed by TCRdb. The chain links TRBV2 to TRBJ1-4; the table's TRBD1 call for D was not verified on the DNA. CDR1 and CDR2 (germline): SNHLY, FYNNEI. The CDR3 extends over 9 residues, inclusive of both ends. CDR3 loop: CASTQTGMT.

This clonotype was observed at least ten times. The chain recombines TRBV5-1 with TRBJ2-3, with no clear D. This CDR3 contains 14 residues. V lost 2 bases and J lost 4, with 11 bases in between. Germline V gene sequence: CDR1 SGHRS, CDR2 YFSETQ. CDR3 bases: TGCGCCAGCAGCTTCGGCAGGACCCCAGATACGCAGTATTTT. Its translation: CASSFGRTPDTQYF.

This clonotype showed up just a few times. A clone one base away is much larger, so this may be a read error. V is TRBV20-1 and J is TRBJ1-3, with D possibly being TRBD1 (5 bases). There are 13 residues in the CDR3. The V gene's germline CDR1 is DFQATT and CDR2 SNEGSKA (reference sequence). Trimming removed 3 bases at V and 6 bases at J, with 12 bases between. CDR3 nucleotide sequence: TGCAGTGCTAGGGCGCGGGGGTTAAACACCATATATTTT. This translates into CSARARGLNTIYF.

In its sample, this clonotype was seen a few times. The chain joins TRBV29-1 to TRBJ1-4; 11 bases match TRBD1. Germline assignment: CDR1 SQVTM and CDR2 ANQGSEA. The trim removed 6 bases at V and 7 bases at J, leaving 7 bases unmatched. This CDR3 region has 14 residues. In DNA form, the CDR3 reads TGCAGCGTCACTCCGGGACAGGGGGGTGAAAAACTGTTTTTT. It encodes CSVTPGQGGEKLFF.

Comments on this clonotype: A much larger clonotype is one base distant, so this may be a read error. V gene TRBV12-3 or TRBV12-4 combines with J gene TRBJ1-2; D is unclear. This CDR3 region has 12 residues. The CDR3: CAGRLANYGYTF. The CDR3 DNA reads TGTGCCGGCAGGCTCGCGAACTATGGCTACACCTTC.

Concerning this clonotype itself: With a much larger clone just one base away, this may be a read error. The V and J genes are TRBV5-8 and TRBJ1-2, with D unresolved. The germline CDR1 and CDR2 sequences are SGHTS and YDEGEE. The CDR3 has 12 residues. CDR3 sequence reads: CASSLKDSRRPF. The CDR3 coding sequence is TGTGCCAGCAGCTTGAAGGACTCCCGACGTCCTTTC.

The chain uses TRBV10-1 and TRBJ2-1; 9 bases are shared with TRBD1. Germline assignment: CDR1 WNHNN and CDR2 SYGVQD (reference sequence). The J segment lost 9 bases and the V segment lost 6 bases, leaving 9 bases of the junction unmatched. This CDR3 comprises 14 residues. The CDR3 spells CASSKSGTGIEQFF. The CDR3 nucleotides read TGCGCCAGCAGCAAGTCCGGGACAGGGATTGAGCAGTTCTTC.

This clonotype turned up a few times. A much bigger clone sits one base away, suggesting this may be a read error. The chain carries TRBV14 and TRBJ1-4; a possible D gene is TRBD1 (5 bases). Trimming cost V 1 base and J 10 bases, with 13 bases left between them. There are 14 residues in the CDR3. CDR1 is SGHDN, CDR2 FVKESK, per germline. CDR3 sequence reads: CASSQVQEEPKLFF. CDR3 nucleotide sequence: TGTGCCAGCAGCCAAGTACAGGAGGAGCCAAAACTGTTTTTT.

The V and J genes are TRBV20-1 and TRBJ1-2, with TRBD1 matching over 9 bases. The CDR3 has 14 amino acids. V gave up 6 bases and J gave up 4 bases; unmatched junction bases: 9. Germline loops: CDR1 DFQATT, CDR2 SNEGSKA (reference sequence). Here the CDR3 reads CSALRGQGGYGYTF. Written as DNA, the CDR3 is TGCAGTGCCCTCCGGGGACAGGGCGGCTATGGCTACACCTTC.